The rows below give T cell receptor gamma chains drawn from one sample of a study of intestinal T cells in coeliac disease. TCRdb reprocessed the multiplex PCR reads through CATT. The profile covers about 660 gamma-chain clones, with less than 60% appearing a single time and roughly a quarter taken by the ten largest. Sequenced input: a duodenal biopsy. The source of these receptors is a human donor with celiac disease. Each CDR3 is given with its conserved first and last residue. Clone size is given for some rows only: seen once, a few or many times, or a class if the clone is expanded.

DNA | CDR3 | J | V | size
TGTGCCAACCTTGGGACAAATTATTATAAGAAACTCTTT | CANLGTNYYKKLF | TRGJ1/TRGJ2 | TRGV3 | NA
TGTGCCACCTGGGATACCACTGGTTGGTTCAAGATATTT | CATWDTTGWFKIF | TRGJP1 | TRGV8 | NA
TGTGCCACCTTGGGACGGCCGGCTGTGAATTGGATCAAGACGTTT | CATLGRPAVNWIKTF | TRGJP2 | TRGV2 | once
TGTGCTGCGATCCCCTCATATTATAAGAAACTCTTT | CAAIPSYYKKLF | TRGJ1/TRGJ2 | TRGV10 | NA
TGTGCCTTGTGGGAGGGTGGCCGGTTCAAGATATTT | CALWEGGRFKIF | TRGJP1 | TRGV9 | few
TGTGCCCAATACCTGCGTCGTGATTGGATCAAGACGTTT | CAQYLRRDWIKTF | TRGJP2 | TRGV2 | NA
TGTGCTGCGTGGGATTACAGTCCCACTGGTTGGTTCAAGATATTT | CAAWDYSPTGWFKIF | TRGJP1 | TRGV10 | NA
TGTGCCACCTGGGTATCTAATTATTATAAGAAACTCTTT | CATWVSNYYKKLF | TRGJ1/TRGJ2 | TRGV8 | few
TGTGCCACCTGGGACGGCCCCCCCCTTAAGAAACTCTTT | CATWDGPPLKKLF | TRGJ1/TRGJ2 | TRGV2 | few
TGTGCCACCTGGGTGTATACCACTGGTTGGTTTAAGATATTT | CATWVYTTGWFKIF | TRGJP1 | TRGV8 | NA
TGTGCCACCTGGGACCTTTATTATAAGAAACTCTTT | CATWDLYYKKLF | TRGJ1/TRGJ2 | TRGV2 | NA
TGTGCCACCTGGGAAGGAGTTAGGATAAGAAAACTCTTT | CATWEGVRIRKLF | TRGJ1/TRGJ2 | TRGV2 | NA
TGTGCCTTGTGGGAGCCCCCCTCGAATTATTATAAGAAACTCTTT | CALWEPPSNYYKKLF | TRGJ1/TRGJ2 | TRGV9 | large
TGTGCCACCTGGGACGGGGCCCGGGGTTATTATAAGAAACTCTTT | CATWDGARGYYKKLF | TRGJ1/TRGJ2 | TRGV2 | NA
TGTGCTGCTGGATTAGGCACCGTCCATTTTCATTATAAGAAACTCTTT | CAAGLGTVHFHYKKLF | TRGJ1/TRGJ2 | TRGV11 | NA
TGTGCCTTGTGGGAGGTGAGGGGGAAGTATTATAAGAAACTCTTT | CALWEVRGKYYKKLF | TRGJ1/TRGJ2 | TRGV9 | large
TGTGCCACCTGGGACCCTTCTAATTATAAGAAACTCTTT | CATWDPSNYKKLF | TRGJ1/TRGJ2 | TRGV2 | few
TGTGCTGCGTACCCCAAGAAACTCTTT | CAAYPKKLF | TRGJ1/TRGJ2 | TRGV10 | NA
TGTGCTGCGTGGGATTCTGCCACTTATTATAAGAAACTCTTT | CAAWDSATYYKKLF | TRGJ1/TRGJ2 | TRGV10 | NA
TGTGCCACCTGGACAGGCCTCCTTCACCGTAGTGATTGGATCAAGACGTTT | CATWTGLLHRSDWIKTF | TRGJP2 | TRGV3 | NA
TGTGCCACTGGACAGGCCCATAAGAAACTCTTC | CATGQAHKKLF | TRGJ1/TRGJ2 | TRGV3 | NA
TGTGCCACCTGGGACAGCCTCCTTCACCGTAGTGATTGGATCAAGACGTTT | CATWDSLLHRSDWIKTF | TRGJP2 | TRGV3 | NA
TGTGCTGCGGTGGGATTAGCCGGCAATTATAAGAAACTCTTT | CAAVGLAGNYKKLF | TRGJ1/TRGJ2 | TRGV10 | few
TGTGCCTGCTGGATCAAGGGGATTACCACTGGTTGGTTCAAGATATTT | CACWIKGITTGWFKIF | TRGJP1 | TRGV11 | NA
TGTGCCCAACTTACTTACAAGAAACTCTTT | CAQLTYKKLF | TRGJ1/TRGJ2 | TRGV2 | NA
TGTGCCACCTGGGACAGGTCCGAGAAACTCTTT | CATWDRSEKLF | TRGJ1/TRGJ2 | TRGV3 | hyperexpanded
NA | CTTVPAYLLIMKLF | TRGJ1/TRGJ2 | TRGV11 | NA
TGTGCCAACCTGGGATCAAATTATTATAAGAAACTCTTT | CANLGSNYYKKLF | TRGJ1/TRGJ2 | TRGV3 | few
TGTGCCGACCTGGGACGGCTTTTCGTCAATTATTATAAGAAACTCTTT | CADLGRLFVNYYKKLF | TRGJ1/TRGJ2 | TRGV3 | NA
TGTGCACCTGGGATAGATTATAAGAAACTCTTT | CAPGIDYKKLF | TRGJ1/TRGJ2 | TRGV8 | few
TGTGCCACCTGGGATAAGGGTAGTGATTGGATCAAGACGTTT | CATWDKGSDWIKTF | TRGJP2 | TRGV8 | hyperexpanded
TGTGCCACTGGGATAGGCGATTATTATAAGAAACTCTTT | CATGIGDYYKKLF | TRGJ1/TRGJ2 | TRGV8 | NA
TGTGCCACCTGGGGACGGGATTATTATAAGAAACTCTTT | CATWGRDYYKKLF | TRGJ1/TRGJ2 | TRGV2 | NA
TGTGCCACCTGGGACAGCCCACTGGGGGGTTATAAGAAACTCTTT | CATWDSPLGGYKKLF | TRGJ1/TRGJ2 | TRGV3 | large
TGTGCTGCGTGGCCCGTAAATTATTATAAGAAACTCTTT | CAAWPVNYYKKLF | TRGJ1/TRGJ2 | TRGV10 | NA
TGTGCCACCTGGGCAGGCCCGTTGGAGTATAAGAAACTCTTT | CATWAGPLEYKKLF | TRGJ1/TRGJ2 | TRGV5P | NA
TGTGCCACCTGGTTGGGTTATTATTATAAGAAACTCTTT | CATWLGYYYKKLF | TRGJ1/TRGJ2 | TRGV2 | large
TGTGCCACCTGGGACGGCCGGCGTAGTGATTGGATCAAGACGTTT | CATWDGRRSDWIKTF | TRGJP2 | TRGV2 | few
TGTGCACCTGGGATTTCAAATTATAAGAAACTCTTT | CAPGISNYKKLF | TRGJ1/TRGJ2 | TRGV8 | NA
TGTGCCACCTGGGGACAGACTTATTATAAGAAACTCTTT | CATWGQTYYKKLF | TRGJ1/TRGJ2 | TRGV3 | NA
TGTGCTGCGTGGGATTGGGGGGGGGAGGGTACCACTGGTTGGTTCAAGATATTT | CAAWDWGGEGTTGWFKIF | TRGJP1 | TRGV10 | NA
TGTGCCACTGGACAGAAGAAACTCTTT | CATGQKKLF | TRGJ1/TRGJ2 | TRGV3 | few
TGTGCTGCGTGGATTATAAGTCGGTATTATTATAAGAAACTCTTT | CAAWIISRYYYKKLF | TRGJ1/TRGJ2 | TRGV10 | NA
TGTGCCTGCTGGATTAGGCGATGGAAACTCTTT | CACWIRRWKLF | TRGJ1/TRGJ2 | TRGV11 | NA
TGTGCTGCGTGGCCCACGAATTATTATAAGAAACTCTTT | CAAWPTNYYKKLF | TRGJ1/TRGJ2 | TRGV10 | large
TGTGCTGCGTGGGGTTATGGGGGACATTATTATAAGAAACTCTTT | CAAWGYGGHYYKKLF | TRGJ1/TRGJ2 | TRGV10 | once
TGTGCCACCTGGGACGGCCGGCGTGATTGGATCAAGACGTTT | CATWDGRRDWIKTF | TRGJP2 | TRGV2 | large
TGTGCCTGCTGGATTAGCCCCAGAAGTGATTGGATCAAGACGTTT | CACWISPRSDWIKTF | TRGJP2 | TRGV11 | hyperexpanded
TGTGCTGCGTGGGGACGTTATAAGAAACTCTTT | CAAWGRYKKLF | TRGJ1/TRGJ2 | TRGV10 | NA
TGTGCCACCTGGGGCAGGCCCGTTGGGAGTACTAAGAAACTCTTT | CATWGRPVGSTKKLF | TRGJ1/TRGJ2 | TRGV5P | NA
TGTGCCTGCTGGATTAGGGGGGGGAGTAGTCGTAGTGATTGGATCAAGACGTTT | CACWIRGGSSRSDWIKTF | TRGJP2 | TRGV11 | NA